This entry concerns a single T cell receptor (beta chain). Method: immunoSEQ multiplex PCR; TCRdb's copy keeps in-frame clones and lacks some. The sample includes about 160,000 clones, about 90% of them seen just once. The data were taken from a study of control samples from healthy donors and cancer patients. CDR1 SEHNR and CDR2 FQNEAQ come from the germline V gene (reference sequence). V gave up 5 bases and J gave up 5 bases, with 14 bases separating them. CDR3 length equals 14 residues. Sequenced sample: blood. The receptor's source is a man aged 25-45 years in good health. The chain employs TRBV7-9 and TRBJ2-3; no firm D call. DNA for the CDR3: TGTGCCAGCAGCAACCCAAGGACGATAGATACGCAGTATTTT. Residues: CASSNPRTIDTQYF.